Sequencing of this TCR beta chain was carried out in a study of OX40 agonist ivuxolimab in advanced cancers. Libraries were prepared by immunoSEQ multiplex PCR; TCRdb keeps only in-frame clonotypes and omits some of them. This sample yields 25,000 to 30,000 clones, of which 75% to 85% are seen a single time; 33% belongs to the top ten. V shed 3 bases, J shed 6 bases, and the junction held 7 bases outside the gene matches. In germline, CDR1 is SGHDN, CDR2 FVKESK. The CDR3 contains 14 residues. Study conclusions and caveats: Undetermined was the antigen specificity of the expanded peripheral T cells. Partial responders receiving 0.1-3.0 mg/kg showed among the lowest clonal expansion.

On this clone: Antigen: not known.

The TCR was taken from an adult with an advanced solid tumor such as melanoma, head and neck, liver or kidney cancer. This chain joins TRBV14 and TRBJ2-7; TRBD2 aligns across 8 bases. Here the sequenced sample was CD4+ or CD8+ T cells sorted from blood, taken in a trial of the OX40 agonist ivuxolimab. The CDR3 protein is CASSHPGLGREQYF. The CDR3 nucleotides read TGTGCCAGCAGCCACCCGGGACTAGGTCGCGAGCAGTACTTC.